Listed here is a single TCR beta chain. Some clones are missing from TCRdb's copy, which holds only in-frame ones; the method was immunoSEQ multiplex PCR. The sample includes more than 350,000 clones, roughly 90% of them seen just once. The sample originates from a study of blood T cell repertoires in COVID-19. The CDR3 is 16 residues long. The germline V gene encodes CDR1 LGHNA and CDR2 YNFKEQ. Trimming removed 0 bases from V and 6 bases from J; junction bases left unmatched: 7. The sequenced sample consisted of PBMCs or T cells enriched from blood (not recorded which). The receptor's source is a woman in her late teens or twenties who had been exposed to COVID-19. The chain has TRBV4-2 and TRBJ2-1, with 8 bases identical to TRBD2. This CDR3 reads CASSQESRGGSNEQFF. The CDR3 DNA sequence: TGTGCCAGCAGCCAAGAATCACGGGGGGGATCCAATGAGCAGTTCTTC.